The present T cell receptor (beta chain) was sequenced within a study of T cells after yellow fever vaccination. Study-level results: FACS-sorted repertoires could harbor abundant contaminating bulk-population clonotypes.

They built TCR cDNA with 5'RACE template switching, a step that put in a universal primer site and UMIs. TCRdb re-called the 5' RACE reads through MiXCR, storing one row per CDR3 protein. The table includes a few hundred thousand distinct CDR3 sequences, less than 3.5% detected once. Many counts were recorded for this clonotype. Its target is unknown. CDR3 length: 14 amino acids. Trimming shortened V by 0 bases and J by 4 bases, and 5 bases separated the two germline ends. Germline V gives CDR1 SGHRS, CDR2 YFSETQ. The sequence came from a man younger than 35 who received the YFV17D yellow fever vaccine. J is TRBJ1-6 and V is TRBV5-1; D uncertain. This specimen consisted of CD4+ T cells sorted from PBMCs, obtained 10 days after the yellow fever booster vaccination. CDR3 bases: TGCGCCAGCAGCTTGGAGGAGTATAATTCACCCCTCCACTTT. It specifies CASSLEEYNSPLHF.